This TCR beta chain was found in a study of blood T cell repertoires in COVID-19 (dated by TCRdb to the early 2020s). With respect to the entire study: Samples from collaborators originated in the United States, Italy and Spain and spanned both the acute and convalescent phases of COVID-19. The material from the prospective study consisted of cDNA or gDNA derived from T cells, B-cell-depleted T cells, or PBMCs. The dataset comprised deeply sampled blood TCRbeta repertoires from subjects exposed to, actively infected with, or recovered from COVID-19. The repertoires were made available in a free public database intended to serve as a resource for research on the immune response to SARS-CoV-2. The samples were drawn from the first 160 participants of the ongoing ImmuneRACE study and from under 1,500 subjects provided by 6 global collaborators. The sample metadata nearly always contained a de-identified subject ID, COVID-19 status, age in years and sex. Where available, HLA class I and class II types were obtained from metadata supplied by the sample provider rather than from assay-based typing.

Overall study results and their limits: The amount of clinical and demographic metadata varied by source and participant and was provided uncurated.

About this clone itself: There is no known antigen for this receptor. The input lacks base qualities; no much larger clone sits a single base away.

The cysteine opens and the phenylalanine closes a CDR3 of 15 amino acids. Kept here is only the CDR3 DNA, which spans 45 bases and is read in frame from base 1. V is trimmed back by 4 bases and J by 0 bases, and the junction contains 5 bases that no gene match accounts for. Per the germline V gene (reference sequence), GTSNPN is the CDR1 and SVGIG is the CDR2. The collaborating institutions used their own protocols to collect whole blood in K2EDTA tubes. For TCRbeta analysis, collaborators shipped samples as frozen whole blood, isolated PBMCs, or DNA extracted from either of those sample types. The immunoSEQ Assay, a bias-controlled multiplex PCR, was used to amplify TCRbeta CDR3 regions from genomic DNA. The study's own analysis went as follows. Nucleated cell counts per sample were estimated from amplification of reference gene primers within the assay. To quantify the absolute abundance of each unique TCRbeta CDR3 rearrangement, sequence reads were collapsed and filtered. For each sample, productive Simpson clonality was calculated as the square root of Simpson's diversity index across productive rearrangements. Drawn from immuneACCESS, this table holds only the in-frame rearrangements with V and J called that TCRdb kept. Clones are partly lost; checked studies trace under half to an unresolved V gene and leave the rest unexplained. Clone size and the V and J calls come from that table; the DNA yielded D and trimming. The sample contains approximately 50,000 clones, around 80% of them found a single time. The ten largest clones represent roughly 25% of the sample.

Recombination connected TRBV30 to TRBJ1-2, with 10 central nucleotides matching TRBD1. Sequencing was carried out using peripheral blood. The TCR comes from a man in his 70s with acute or convalescent COVID-19. The CDR3 region: CAWNTGTGANYGYTF. The DNA sequence is given as TGTGCCTGGAACACCGGGACAGGGGCTAACTATGGCTACACCTTC.